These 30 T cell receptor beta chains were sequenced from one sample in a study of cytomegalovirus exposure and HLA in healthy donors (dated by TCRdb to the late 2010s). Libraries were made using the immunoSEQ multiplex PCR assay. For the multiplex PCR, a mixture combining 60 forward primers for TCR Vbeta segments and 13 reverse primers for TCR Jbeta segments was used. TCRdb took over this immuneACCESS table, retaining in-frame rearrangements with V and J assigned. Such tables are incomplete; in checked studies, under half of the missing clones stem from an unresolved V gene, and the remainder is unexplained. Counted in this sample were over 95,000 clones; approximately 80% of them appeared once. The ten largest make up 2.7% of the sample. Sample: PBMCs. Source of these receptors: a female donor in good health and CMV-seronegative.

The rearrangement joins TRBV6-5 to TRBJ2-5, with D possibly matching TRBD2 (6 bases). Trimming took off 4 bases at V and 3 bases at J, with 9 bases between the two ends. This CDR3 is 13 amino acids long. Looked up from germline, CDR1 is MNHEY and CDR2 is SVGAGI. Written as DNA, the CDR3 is TGTGCCAGCAGTTTGGGACTGAAAGAGACCCAGTACTTC. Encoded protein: CASSLGLKETQYF.

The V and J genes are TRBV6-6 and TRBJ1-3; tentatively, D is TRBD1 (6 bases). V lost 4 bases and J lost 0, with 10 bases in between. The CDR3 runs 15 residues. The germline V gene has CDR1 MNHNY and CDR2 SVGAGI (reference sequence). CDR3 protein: CASSLDRSSGNTIYF. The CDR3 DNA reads TGTGCCAGCAGTTTAGACAGGAGCTCTGGAAACACCATATATTTT.

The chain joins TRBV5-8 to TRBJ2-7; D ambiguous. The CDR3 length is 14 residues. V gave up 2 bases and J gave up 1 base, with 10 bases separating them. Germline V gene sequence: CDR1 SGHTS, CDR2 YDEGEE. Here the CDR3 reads CASSFMTGSYEQYF. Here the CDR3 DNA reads TGTGCCAGCAGCTTTATGACGGGTTCCTACGAGCAGTACTTC.

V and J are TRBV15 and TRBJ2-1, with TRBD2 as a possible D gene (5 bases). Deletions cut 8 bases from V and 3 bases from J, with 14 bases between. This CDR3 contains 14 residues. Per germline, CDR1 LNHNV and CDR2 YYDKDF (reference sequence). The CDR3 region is CATVREQNYNEQFF. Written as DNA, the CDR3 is TGTGCCACCGTGAGGGAACAGAACTACAATGAGCAGTTCTTC.

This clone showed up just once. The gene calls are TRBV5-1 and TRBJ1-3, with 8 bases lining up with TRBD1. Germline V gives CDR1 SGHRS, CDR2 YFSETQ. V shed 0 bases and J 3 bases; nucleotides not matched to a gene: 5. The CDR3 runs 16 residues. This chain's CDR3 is CASSLGTGNLGNTIYF. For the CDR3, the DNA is TGCGCCAGCAGCTTGGGGACAGGGAATCTTGGAAACACCATATATTTT.

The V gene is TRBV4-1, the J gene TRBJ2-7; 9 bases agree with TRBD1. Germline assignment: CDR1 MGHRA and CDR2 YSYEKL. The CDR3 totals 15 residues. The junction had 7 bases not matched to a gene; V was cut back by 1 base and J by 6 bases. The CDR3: CASSQVVQGAREQYF. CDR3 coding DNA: TGCGCCAGCAGCCAAGTGGTACAGGGGGCGCGCGAGCAGTACTTC.

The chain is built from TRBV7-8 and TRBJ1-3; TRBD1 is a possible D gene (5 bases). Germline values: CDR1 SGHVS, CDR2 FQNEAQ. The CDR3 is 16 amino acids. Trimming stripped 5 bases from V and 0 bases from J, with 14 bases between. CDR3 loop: CASSPGRGHSGNTIYF. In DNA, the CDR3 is TGTGCCAGCAGCCCGGGGAGGGGCCACTCTGGAAACACCATATATTTT.

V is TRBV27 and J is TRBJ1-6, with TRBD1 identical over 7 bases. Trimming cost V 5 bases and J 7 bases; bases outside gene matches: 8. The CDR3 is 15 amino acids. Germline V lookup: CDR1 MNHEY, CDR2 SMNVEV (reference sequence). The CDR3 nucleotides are TGTGCCAGCAGTCCCCAGGGACAGACAAATTCACCCCTCCACTTT. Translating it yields CASSPQGQTNSPLHF.

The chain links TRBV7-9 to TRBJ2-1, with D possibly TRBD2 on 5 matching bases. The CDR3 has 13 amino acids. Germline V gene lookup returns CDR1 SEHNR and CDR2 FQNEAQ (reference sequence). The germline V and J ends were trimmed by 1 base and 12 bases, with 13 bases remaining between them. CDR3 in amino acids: CASSLDIGVGQFF. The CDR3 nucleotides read TGTGCCAGCAGCTTAGATATCGGGGTAGGGCAGTTCTTC.

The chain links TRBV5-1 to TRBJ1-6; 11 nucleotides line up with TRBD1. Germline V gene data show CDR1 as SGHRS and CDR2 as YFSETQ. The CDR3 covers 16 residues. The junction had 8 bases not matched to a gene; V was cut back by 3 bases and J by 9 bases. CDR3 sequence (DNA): TGCGCCAGCAGCTCCGAAACCGGGACAGGGGGTTCACCCCTCCACTTT. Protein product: CASSSETGTGGSPLHF.

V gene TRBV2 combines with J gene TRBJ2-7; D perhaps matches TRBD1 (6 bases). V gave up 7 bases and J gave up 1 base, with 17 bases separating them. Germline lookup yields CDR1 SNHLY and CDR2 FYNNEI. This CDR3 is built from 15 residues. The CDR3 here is CASTLQLTGSYEQYF. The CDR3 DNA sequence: TGTGCCAGCACCCTACAATTGACAGGTTCCTACGAGCAGTACTTC.

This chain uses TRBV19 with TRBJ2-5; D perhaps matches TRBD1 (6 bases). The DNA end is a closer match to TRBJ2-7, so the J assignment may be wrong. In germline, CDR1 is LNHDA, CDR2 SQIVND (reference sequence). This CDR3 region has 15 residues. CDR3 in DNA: TGTGCCAGTAGTATAGCTGCCGGACAGTCCTACGAGCAGTACTTC. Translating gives CASSIAAGQSYEQYF.

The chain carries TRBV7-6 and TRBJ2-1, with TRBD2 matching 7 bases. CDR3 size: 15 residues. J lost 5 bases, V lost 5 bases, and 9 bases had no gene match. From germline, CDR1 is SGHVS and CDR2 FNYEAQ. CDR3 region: CASSPWGGTHNEQFF. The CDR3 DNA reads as TGTGCCAGCAGCCCTTGGGGGGGGACCCACAATGAGCAGTTCTTC.

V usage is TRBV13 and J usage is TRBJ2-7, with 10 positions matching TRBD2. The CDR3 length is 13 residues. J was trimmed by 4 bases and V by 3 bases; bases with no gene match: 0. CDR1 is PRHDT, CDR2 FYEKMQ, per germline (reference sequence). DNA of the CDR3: TGTGCCAGCAGCTTGACTAGCGGGTACGAGCAGTACTTC. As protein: CASSLTSGYEQYF.

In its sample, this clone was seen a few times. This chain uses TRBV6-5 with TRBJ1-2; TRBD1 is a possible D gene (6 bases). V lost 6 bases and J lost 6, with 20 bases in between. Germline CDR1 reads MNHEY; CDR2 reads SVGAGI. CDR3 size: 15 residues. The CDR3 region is CASSLNKQGRDGYTF. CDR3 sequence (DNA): TGTGCCAGCAGCCTGAACAAACAGGGAAGGGATGGCTACACCTTC.

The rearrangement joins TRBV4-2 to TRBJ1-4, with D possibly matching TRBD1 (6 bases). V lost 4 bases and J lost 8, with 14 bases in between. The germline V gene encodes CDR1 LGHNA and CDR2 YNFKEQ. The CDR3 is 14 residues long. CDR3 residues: CASSPLQGFEKLFF. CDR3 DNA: TGTGCCAGCAGCCCGCTACAGGGTTTCGAAAAACTGTTTTTT.

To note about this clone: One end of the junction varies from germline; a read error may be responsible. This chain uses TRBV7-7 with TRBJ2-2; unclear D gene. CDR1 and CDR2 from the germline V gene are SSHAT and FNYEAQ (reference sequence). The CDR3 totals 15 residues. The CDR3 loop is CASSFGDVNTGELFF. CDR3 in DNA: TGTGCTAGCAGCTTCGGAGATGTGAACACCGGGGAGCTGTTTTTT.

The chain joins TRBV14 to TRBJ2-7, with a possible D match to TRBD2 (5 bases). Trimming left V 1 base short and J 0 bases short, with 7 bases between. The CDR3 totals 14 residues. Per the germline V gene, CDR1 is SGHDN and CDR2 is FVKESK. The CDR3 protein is CASSQAGSSYEQYF. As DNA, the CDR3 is TGTGCCAGCAGCCAAGCGGGGAGCTCCTACGAGCAGTACTTC.

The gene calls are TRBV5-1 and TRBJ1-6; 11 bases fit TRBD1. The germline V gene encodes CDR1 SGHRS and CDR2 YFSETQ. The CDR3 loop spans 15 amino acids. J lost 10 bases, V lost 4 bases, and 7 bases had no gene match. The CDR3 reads CASSGGTGGGSPLHF. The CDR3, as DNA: TGCGCCAGCAGCGGGGGGACAGGGGGTGGCTCACCCCTCCACTTT. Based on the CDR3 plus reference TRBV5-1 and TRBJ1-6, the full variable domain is KAGVTQTPRYLIKTRGQQVTLSCSPISGHRSVSWYQQTPGQGLQFLFEYFSETQRNKGNFPGRFSGRQFSNSRSEMNVSTLELGDSALYLCASSGGTGGGSPLHFGNGTRLTVT.

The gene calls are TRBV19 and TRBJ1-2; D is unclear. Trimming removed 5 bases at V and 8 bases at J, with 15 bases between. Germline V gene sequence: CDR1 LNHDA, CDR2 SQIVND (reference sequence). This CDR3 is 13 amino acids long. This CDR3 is CASSPPFRSGYTF. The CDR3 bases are TGTGCCAGTAGTCCACCGTTCAGGTCAGGCTACACCTTC.

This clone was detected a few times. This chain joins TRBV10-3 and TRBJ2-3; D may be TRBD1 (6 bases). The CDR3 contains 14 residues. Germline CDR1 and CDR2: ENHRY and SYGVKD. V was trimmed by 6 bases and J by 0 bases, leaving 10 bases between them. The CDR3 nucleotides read TGTGCCATCAGGGTGGGACAAAGCACAGATACGCAGTATTTT. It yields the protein CAIRVGQSTDTQYF.

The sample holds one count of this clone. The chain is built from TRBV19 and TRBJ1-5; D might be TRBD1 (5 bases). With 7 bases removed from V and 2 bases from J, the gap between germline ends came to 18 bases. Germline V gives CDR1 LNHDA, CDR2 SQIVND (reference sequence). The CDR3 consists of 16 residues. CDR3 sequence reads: CASKMGITGGNQPQHF. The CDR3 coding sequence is TGTGCCAGTAAAATGGGGATCACGGGGGGCAATCAGCCCCAGCATTTT.

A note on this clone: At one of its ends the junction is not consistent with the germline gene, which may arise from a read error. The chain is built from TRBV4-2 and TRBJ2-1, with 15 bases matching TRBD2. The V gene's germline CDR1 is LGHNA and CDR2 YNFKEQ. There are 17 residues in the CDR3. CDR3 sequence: CASSQAGLAGGYSEQFF. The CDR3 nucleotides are TGTGCCAGCAGCCAAGCCGGACTAGCGGGGGGGTACAGTGAGCAGTTCTTC.

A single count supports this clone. Here the CDR3 DNA reads TGTGCCATCAGTGTAGGACAGGGGAATGGCTACACCTTC. Its protein product is CAISVGQGNGYTF. The chain couples TRBV10-3 to TRBJ1-2; TRBD1 matches 9 bases. Germline loops: CDR1 ENHRY, CDR2 SYGVKD. The CDR3 covers 13 residues. V gave up 4 bases and J gave up 6 bases; unmatched junction bases: 3.

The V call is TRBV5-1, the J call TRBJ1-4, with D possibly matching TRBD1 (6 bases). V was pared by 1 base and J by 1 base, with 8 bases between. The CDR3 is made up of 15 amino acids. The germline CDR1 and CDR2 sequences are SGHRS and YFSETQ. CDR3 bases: TGCGCCAGCAGCTTGATACAGGGAACTAATGAAAAACTGTTTTTT. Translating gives CASSLIQGTNEKLFF.

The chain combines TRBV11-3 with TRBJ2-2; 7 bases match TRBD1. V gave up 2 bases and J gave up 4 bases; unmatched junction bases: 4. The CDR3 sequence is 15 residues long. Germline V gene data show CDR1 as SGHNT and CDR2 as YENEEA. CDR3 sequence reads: CASSLWDSLTGELFF. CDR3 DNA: TGTGCCAGCAGCTTATGGGACAGCCTCACCGGGGAGCTGTTTTTT.

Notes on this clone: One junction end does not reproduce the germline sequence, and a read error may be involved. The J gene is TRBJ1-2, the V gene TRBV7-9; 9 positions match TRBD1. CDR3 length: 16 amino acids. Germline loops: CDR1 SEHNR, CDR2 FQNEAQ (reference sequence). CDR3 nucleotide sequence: TGTTCCAGCAGCCCTAGTACCGGACAGGGGTGGAATGGCTACACCTTC. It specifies CSSSPSTGQGWNGYTF.

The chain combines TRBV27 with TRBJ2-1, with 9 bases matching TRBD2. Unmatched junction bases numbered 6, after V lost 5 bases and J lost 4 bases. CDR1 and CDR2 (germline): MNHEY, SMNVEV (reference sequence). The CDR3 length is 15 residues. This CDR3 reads CASSTSGGQYNEQFF. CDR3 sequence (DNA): TGTGCCAGCAGTACAAGCGGGGGGCAGTACAATGAGCAGTTCTTC.

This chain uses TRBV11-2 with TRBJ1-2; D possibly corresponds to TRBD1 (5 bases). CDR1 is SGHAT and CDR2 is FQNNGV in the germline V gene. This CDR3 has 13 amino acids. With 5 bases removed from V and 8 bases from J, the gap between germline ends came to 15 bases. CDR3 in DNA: TGTGCCAGCAGCGCCCGCGACAGACCCGGCTACACCTTC. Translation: CASSARDRPGYTF.

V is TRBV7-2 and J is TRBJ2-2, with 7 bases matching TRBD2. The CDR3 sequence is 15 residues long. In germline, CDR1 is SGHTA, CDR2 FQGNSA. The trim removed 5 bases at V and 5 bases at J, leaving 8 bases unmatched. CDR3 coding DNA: TGTGCCAGCAGCGTGGTTATGCGGGGGACCGGGGAGCTGTTTTTT. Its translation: CASSVVMRGTGELFF.